The following is a T cell receptor (beta chain) sequence with its context. Its binding antigen is unknown. Base qualities are not provided; no much larger clone lies one nucleotide away. This entry comes from a study of T cell changes during pregnancy in multiple sclerosis (dated 2019 in TCRdb). About the investigation overall: Changes in the T cell repertoire over the course of pregnancy were examined in this study in women with multiple sclerosis.

The library was made by the immunoSEQ multiplex PCR assay. TCRdb stores this immuneACCESS table with in-frame sequences only. Part of the clones is absent; in the studies checked, under half of the shortfall reflects unresolved V genes, and no reason is known for the rest. Counted in this sample were over 45,000 clones; 88% of them appeared once. The ten largest clones capture less than 1.5% of the sample. Sequenced here: CD4+ T cells from peripheral blood mononuclear cells, sampled in the second trimester of pregnancy. The source is a female donor with multiple sclerosis, enrolled in a pregnancy study.

CDR3 sequence: CASSGGQGRSDTQYF. The base sequence is TGTGCCAGCAGCGGTGGACAGGGGAGATCAGATACGCAGTATTTT. The V and J genes are TRBV5-4 and TRBJ2-3, with TRBD1 matching 9 junction bases. Including the terminal cysteine and phenylalanine, the CDR3 comprises 15 residues. Of all the DNA, just the CDR3 is kept, 45 bases in frame from base 1. In the germline V gene (reference sequence), CDR1 corresponds to SGHNT and CDR2 to YYREEE. From V the trimming removes 4 bases and from J it removes 4 bases, while the gene matches leave 7 bases of the junction unaccounted for.